These 2 T cell receptor beta chains were sequenced from one sample in a study of PD-L1 blockade in urothelial cancer. Time point defined: peripheral blood 6 weeks after treatment start. TCRdb's table, derived via immunoSEQ multiplex PCR, lists solely in-frame clones and lacks some. The sample holds 35,000 to 45,000 clones; around 84% are singletons and the top ten take roughly 2.5%. The sample consisted of PBMCs, taken around atezolizumab (anti-PD-L1) treatment. These receptors came from a man in his 70s with urothelial cancer.

As DNA, the CDR3 is TGTGCCAGCAGCACACCAAGCGGGAGAACCGGGGAGCTGTTTTTT. Translation: CASSTPSGRTGELFF. The chain carries TRBV7-8 and TRBJ2-2, with TRBD2 matching 8 bases. Germline lookup yields CDR1 SGHVS and CDR2 FQNEAQ. The ends lost 5 bases at V and 5 bases at J; junction bases unmatched: 7. This CDR3 comprises 15 residues.

This clone was counted a single time. The J gene is TRBJ1-1, the V gene TRBV9; D is undetermined. CDR1 and CDR2 (germline): SGDLS, YYNGEE. V dropped 0 bases and J dropped 2 bases, with 11 bases sitting between them. The CDR3 runs to 15 residues. The CDR3 DNA sequence: TGTGCCAGCAGCGTAGACCAGGCGAGAAACACTGAAGCTTTCTTT. Its protein is CASSVDQARNTEAFF.